Below, one T cell receptor beta chain is given with its context. The sample belongs to a study of technical replicates of blood from a handful of donors. The method was immunoSEQ multiplex PCR; TCRdb's version includes in-frame clones alone and lacks a portion of them. The sample has tens of thousands of clones; 80% to 90% are singletons. Germline CDR1 KGHSH, CDR2 LQKENI. The length of the CDR3 is 16 residues. V shed 2 bases and J shed 1 base, with 11 bases lying between them. The sample consisted of PBMCs. The TCR was taken from a human donor in good health. Some clones in this sample may be carry-over from other donors' samples. V usage is TRBV18 and J usage is TRBJ2-2; tentatively, D is TRBD2 (6 bases). The CDR3 is CASSPMGLRNTGELFF. Written as DNA, the CDR3 is TGTGCCAGCTCACCAATGGGACTTCGGAACACCGGGGAGCTGTTTTTT.